What follows is one T cell receptor beta chain and its context. The table lists this clone with a count of one. The specificity of this receptor is unknown. No much larger clone is present one base from it, and per-base qualities are unavailable. The entry originates in a study of cytomegalovirus exposure and HLA in healthy donors (dated by TCRdb to 2017 to 2019). About the full investigation: An earlier analysis of fewer than 750 of the donors reported about 260 Gb of sequence data and 95 million to 120 million unique TCR beta sequences obtained from 150 million to 200 million T cells. Typing coverage differed by locus: A, B, C, DRB1 and DQB1 were typed in roughly 629-630 donors, DQA1 in roughly 500, DPA1 in some 600, and DPB1 in approximately 450. Both class I and class II loci were covered by HLA typing, at four-digit resolution. Of the roughly 430 genotyped donors, over 65% fell in the genetic ancestry cluster associated with self-reported Caucasian donors. A later analysis re-examined previously published TCR beta repertoires from several hundred donors and added high-resolution HLA genotyping to investigate patterns of TCR occurrence. Every discovery cohort repertoire had been produced on one sequencing platform. About 280 gigabases of sequencing data and 70 million to 95 million unique TCR sequences made up an early release that covered over 550 HLA-typed donors. About 5 DR-DQ haplotypes were handled as single units for association and clustering, since linkage in the cohort was strong. Across 398 genotyped donors of the cohort, an average of about 240,000 unique TCR beta nucleotide sequences per donor were sequenced, and 15% to 20% of those sequences were non-productive. A later genetic analysis used genome-wide SNP genotypes for about 60% of the roughly 700 donors, treating that subset as a discovery cohort. To predict cytomegalovirus infection status, the study brought together high-throughput TCR immunosequencing, statistical association of individual TCRs with disease status, and machine learning. Donor age, sex, ethnicity and CMV serostatus were collected together with the repertoire data. The later analysis used no new phenotypic data to find candidate immune exposures, relying instead on TCR beta sequences and their occurrence across donors. An earlier analysis of 587 of the donors used high-throughput TCR beta sequencing to judge whether each TCR beta V gene segment behaved as functional or pseudogenic. The aim of the study was to test whether cataloging public T cell receptors could identify signatures of past pathogen exposure. Using immunosequencing, the study profiled T cell repertoires from about 650 subjects and related those repertoires to cytomegalovirus serostatus. Along with the roughly 700-subject first cohort, a separate validation cohort of around 120 different subjects was used. What the work shows at the level of the full study, not this receptor alone: Strong co-occurrence of HLA alleles, especially DR and DQ, made assigning TCR associations to individual alleles difficult. According to a later analysis, TCR association rates differed among HLA loci, with DRB1 alleles showing the most associated TCRs and HLA-C alleles showing the fewest. A later analysis found that HLA-associated TCR beta chains were more clonally expanded and had lower generation probabilities than equally common non-associated chains. In the study, some 160 TCR beta chains were listed as associated with cytomegalovirus. Because HLA typing was unavailable for some donors at each locus, only the typed subset was used in association tests. Presence/absence analyses assumed roughly uniform sequencing depth across donors, an assumption that may not hold. Because the 87-base-pair reads could not distinguish some IMGT-functional V segments, including TRBV6-2 and TRBV6-3, those segments were excluded. A further reported finding was that TCR beta sequences accurately predicted the HLA-A and HLA-B alleles for most subjects in the first cohort. The classifier was reported to diagnose cytomegalovirus status with high specificity and sensitivity in both the original cohort and the validation cohort. This cohort had only TCR beta chains sequenced, and the lack of alpha or paired-chain data limited which features could be detected. Correlated functional status among segregating V segments might reflect linkage disequilibrium, but an unknown experimental factor could not be ruled out. The authors suggested that the approach could potentially be generalized to other disease states and immunological phenotypes. In a later genetic analysis, a missense DCLRE1C variant was associated with V-gene and J-gene trimming of TCR beta chains, and the association was replicated in an independent cohort. While some public TCRs were present in many individuals, most TCR sequences turned up only very rarely across donors. In vitro tests confirmed that three of the cytomegalovirus-associated TCR beta chains recognize cytomegalovirus antigens. A group of highly shared sequence variants was considered likely to be a technical artifact of the sequencing pipeline. In a later genetic analysis, fewer N-insertions in productive TCRs were reported among donors in an Asian-associated ancestry cluster than the roughly 640-donor mean. A later analysis associated 16,951 TCR beta sequences with specific HLA alleles at a false discovery rate of 0.05. Because counts were too low, roughly 18 rarely observed V segments, including chromosome 9 orphons, were left out of the earlier analysis of roughly 600 of the donors. Immune exposure information for the cohort was limited to CMV serostatus. According to a later analysis, parvovirus B19, influenza, CMV and Epstein-Barr virus appeared linked to several top co-occurrence clusters. In an earlier analysis of roughly 560 of the donors, most TCR beta V segments were observed in productive rearrangements about 87% or about 30% of the time, broadly matching IMGT annotations. A later analysis found that most CMV-associated TCR beta chains appeared HLA-restricted, with HLA associations seemingly driven largely by CMV exposure.

In total, roughly 670 healthy bone marrow donors made up the cohort. At the time of sampling, every cohort member was nominally healthy, though immune exposures that went unrecorded were likely present. The donor tested CMV seronegative and was one of the 352 seronegative cohort members. A peripheral blood sample was provided by each donor, and peripheral blood mononuclear cells were used for TCR beta sequencing. The Qiagen DNeasy Blood Extraction Kit was used to extract genomic DNA from the blood cell samples. Via the germline V gene, CDR1 is SNHLY and CDR2 FYNNEI. Including the terminal cysteine and phenylalanine, the CDR3 comprises 15 residues. Kept here is only the CDR3 DNA, which spans 45 bases and is read in frame from base 1. V lost 7 bases and J lost 0 bases, and the count of bases not matched to a germline gene is 7. Receptors were amplified or captured by the immunoSEQ multiplex PCR assay. For the multiplex PCR, a mixture combining 60 forward primers for TCR Vbeta segments and 13 reverse primers for TCR Jbeta segments was used. A multiplex PCR assay on genomic DNA amplified the CDR3 region of rearranged TCR beta genes. The amplified TCR beta libraries were sequenced on the Illumina HiSeq System as 87-base-pair reads. The source study handled its data this way. Across the 500 to 850 repertoires, a later analysis counted some 80 million unique TCR beta chains, 9.5 million to 13 million of which were shared by at least two donors. To remove PCR and sequencing errors, raw reads were error-corrected and collapsed into unique sequences using a nearest-neighbor algorithm that merged closely related sequences. V, D and J gene segments were assigned by aligning CDR3 sequences to IMGT reference sequences. Each retained sequence needed at least a six-nucleotide match to both a V gene segment and a J gene segment. Rearrangements were classified as productive when the CDR3 lacked stop codons and remained in frame with V and J, and all other rearrangements were classified as non-productive. CDR3 was defined according to IMGT convention as the region running from the second conserved V-encoded cysteine to the conserved J-encoded phenylalanine. In an earlier analysis of around 540 of the donors, sequences lacking an unambiguous match to a single V gene segment were excluded. An earlier analysis of 587 of the donors called V segments functional above 56.7% productive rearrangements and segregating when the between-donor standard deviation exceeded 5%. A statistical classification framework was built for diagnosing cytomegalovirus status from the catalog of TCR beta chain sequences. In a later analysis, TCR nucleotide sequences were compared against IMGT/GENE-DB human TR gene sequences so that V and J genes could be assigned. The TCRdist pipeline was used in a later analysis to assign CDR3 sequences and most-parsimonious VDJ recombination scenarios. A later analysis defined each TCR beta chain by its CDR3 amino acid sequence plus V-gene family, and excluded reads lacking a unique V-gene family. In a later analysis, approximately 590 highly shared, low-generation-probability nucleotide sequences were removed to address suspected cross-contamination and a sequencing artifact. For each public chain, a later analysis derived a clonal expansion index from normalized ranks of inferred template counts within each repertoire. A later analysis computed generation probabilities with a VDJ recombination model fitted to out-of-frame rearrangements, and checked the results against IGoR. Hypergeometric tests were used in a later analysis to score TCR-TCR, TCR-HLA and TCR-CMV co-occurrence, with a repertoire-size bias correction applied to the TCR pairs. To estimate false discovery rates, a later analysis permuted the HLA or CMV assignments 20 times. A later analysis grouped co-occurring TCRs with DBSCAN, adding TCRdist sequence similarity when clustering within HLA-allele-positive subsets. For co-occurrence clustering, repertoires with fewer than 30,000 or more than 120,000 public chains were excluded, along with four or five repertoires with anomalous nucleotide sharing. Sourced from immuneACCESS, this table was stored by TCRdb with only in-frame sequences that have V and J called. A share of the clones is absent; for the studies checked, an unresolved V gene accounts for under half, and the remainder has no known explanation. D and trimming come from the DNA, and the V and J calls and clone size come from that table. The table for this sample lists 150,000 to 200,000 clones; approximately 70% of them were counted only once. The ten largest account for about 2% of the sample.

The chain uses TRBV2 and TRBJ2-7, and 9 junctional nucleotides match TRBD1. The source is a woman in her thirties in good health and CMV-seronegative. Sequenced material: PBMCs. The CDR3 reads as follows: CASNAPGQGSYEQYF. DNA sequence: TGTGCCAGCAATGCACCGGGACAGGGCTCCTACGAGCAGTACTTC.